The rows below give T cell receptor beta chains drawn from one sample of a study of OX40 agonist ivuxolimab in advanced cancers. The table came from immunoSEQ multiplex PCR; TCRdb's copy has only in-frame clones and leaves some out. Among tens of thousands of clones listed, about 86% were seen once. The specimen comprised CD4+ or CD8+ T cells sorted from blood, sampled in a trial of the OX40 agonist ivuxolimab. The source of these receptors is an adult with an advanced solid tumor such as melanoma, head and neck, liver or kidney cancer. Both conserved end residues are part of each CDR3. A D gene is named only where the DNA matches it firmly. Expanded clones are given a class, and other clones once, few, many or no size at all.

>TRBD1|-|TRBV18|TRBJ1-1
TGTGCCAGCTCACTGGACAGGGGCCCTGAAGCTTTCTTT
CASSLDRGPEAFF
>-|-|TRBV6-5|TRBJ2-7
TGTGCCAGCAATCGGCGGCAGGGATACGACGAGCAGTACTTC
CASNRRQGYDEQYF
>-|-|TRBV27|TRBJ1-1
TGTGCCAGCAGCCCCCTAAGGCACGGAATGAACACTGAAGCTTTCTTT
CASSPLRHGMNTEAFF
>TRBD1|-|TRBV2|TRBJ2-7
TGTGCCAGCAAGTCAGGGACAGGGGCGACAAGCTCCTACGAGCAGTACTTC
CASKSGTGATSSYEQYF
>TRBD1|-|TRBV7-8|TRBJ2-1
TGTGCCAGCAGCTCAGACAGGGGTCCCTACAATGAGCAGTTCTTC
CASSSDRGPYNEQFF
>-|-|TRBV28|TRBJ1-3
TGTGCCAGCAGTTTTCAGAGGAACACCATATATTTT
CASSFQRNTIYF
>-|-|TRBV5-6|TRBJ1-1
TGTGCCAGCACCCTGACAGGAGCGAACACTGAAGCTTTCTTT
CASTLTGANTEAFF
>-|once|TRBV6-5|TRBJ1-4
TGTGCCAGCAACCTCAGGGGCCCCCGTGAAAAACTGTTTTTT
CASNLRGPREKLFF
>-|-|TRBV10-3|TRBJ2-6
TGTGCCATCAGGGTAGGGACCGTCTCTGGGGCCAACGTCCTGACTTTC
CAIRVGTVSGANVLTF
>-|-|TRBV14|TRBJ2-7
TGTGCCAGCAGCCAAGATCTTCCGGGGGGCCCCTACGAGCAGTACTTC
CASSQDLPGGPYEQYF
>-|once|TRBV7-6|TRBJ1-5
TGTGCCAGCAGCTCGACCTCAGATCAGCCCCAGCATTTT
CASSSTSDQPQHF
>-|-|TRBV6-5|TRBJ2-7
TGTGCCAGCAGTTACAGGGCGGGGGAGCAGTACTTC
CASSYRAGEQYF
>-|-|TRBV5-1|TRBJ1-6
TGCGCCAGCAGTTCGGGGACGGACCGCTTAAATTCACCCCTCCACTTT
CASSSGTDRLNSPLHF
>-|-|TRBV28|TRBJ1-2
TGTGCCAGCAGTTTATTGACAGAAACCTATGGCTACACCTTC
CASSLLTETYGYTF
>-|-|TRBV14|TRBJ1-2
TGTGCCAGCAGCCAAGACTTCGGGAGTAGGGGCTACACCTTC
CASSQDFGSRGYTF
>-|medium-sized|TRBV4-3|TRBJ2-7
TGCGCCAGCAGCGTACGACTGCTTGTCGAGCAGTACTTC
CASSVRLLVEQYF
>-|-|TRBV12-5|TRBJ2-7
TGTGCTAGTGGGCCAGGGCCGGGGGCGTACGAGCAGTACTTC
CASGPGPGAYEQYF
>-|-|TRBV2|TRBJ1-1
TGTGCCACCATGTTCGCCAACAGGAACACTGAAGCTTTCTTT
CATMFANRNTEAFF
>-|-|TRBV19|TRBJ2-5
TGTGCCAGTACAGGGAGACAGGAGACCCAGTACTTC
CASTGRQETQYF
>-|-|TRBV6-6|TRBJ2-1
TGTGCCAGCAGTTACTTTTTCTCAGACAGCAATGAGCAGTTCTTC
CASSYFFSDSNEQFF
>-|once|TRBV4-3|TRBJ1-4
TGCGCCAGCAGCCAGGCAACCTTAGGGGCGTCTAATGAAAAACTGTTTTTT
CASSQATLGASNEKLFF
>-|-|TRBV18|TRBJ2-3
TGTGCCAGCTCACCACCGTCCAACCTAGATACGCAGTATTTT
CASSPPSNLDTQYF
>-|once|TRBV5-4|TRBJ1-1
TGTGCCAGCAGCTCCAAGGGACGCACTGAAGCTTTCTTT
CASSSKGRTEAFF
>-|few|TRBV28|TRBJ1-5
TGTGCCAGCAGTTTATCCCAGGGTTGGGGCAATCAGCCCCAGCATTTT
CASSLSQGWGNQPQHF
>-|-|TRBV9|TRBJ2-3
TGTGCCAGCAGCGTTCTCTCCACAGATACGCAGTATTTT
CASSVLSTDTQYF
>TRBD1|-|TRBV19|TRBJ2-7
TGTGCCAGTAGCCTGGGACAGGGTCTCTCCTACGAGCAGTACTTC
CASSLGQGLSYEQYF
>-|-|TRBV7-6|TRBJ2-7
TGTGCCAGCAGCTTAGCAGGGGCCTACGAGCAGTACTTC
CASSLAGAYEQYF
>-|-|TRBV7-3|TRBJ1-1
TGTGCCAGCAGCTTAGGAGGGACGAACACTGAAGCTTTCTTT
CASSLGGTNTEAFF
>-|-|TRBV4-1|TRBJ1-1
TGCGCCAGCAGCCAAGTAACAGGGCCGAACACTGAAGCTTTCTTT
CASSQVTGPNTEAFF
>-|-|TRBV6-1|TRBJ1-3
TGTGCCAGCAGGGGACAATGGGGAAACACCATATATTTT
CASRGQWGNTIYF
>-|-|TRBV7-6|TRBJ2-5
TGTGCCAGCAGCCCTAGGTTGTCGCGCCAAGAGACCCAGTACTTC
CASSPRLSRQETQYF
>-|-|TRBV2|TRBJ1-2
TGTGCCAGCAGTGCGAGCGGGGAATCCTGGTATGGCTACACCTTC
CASSASGESWYGYTF
>-|-|TRBV11-3|TRBJ2-3
TGTGCCAGCAGCTTAGCCGGAATCACAGATACGCAGTATTTT
CASSLAGITDTQYF
>-|-|TRBV9|TRBJ2-3
TGTGCCAGCAGCTTAGGACATTCAGGTGGCACAGATACGCAGTATTTT
CASSLGHSGGTDTQYF
>-|few|TRBV7-3|TRBJ1-6
TGTGCCAGCAGCTTAGGAGGGGTTAATTCACCCCTCCACTTT
CASSLGGVNSPLHF
>-|-|TRBV2|TRBJ1-1
TGTGCCAGCAGTGACCAGGGATCGAACACTGAAGCTTTCTTT
CASSDQGSNTEAFF
>-|-|TRBV28|TRBJ1-1
TGTGCCAGCAGTCCCCTGAAGGAACAGGCCTTT
CASSPLKEQAF
>TRBD1|-|TRBV5-1|TRBJ1-4
TGCGCCAGCAGCCGGACAGGGCTTGGGGAAAAACTGTTTTTT
CASSRTGLGEKLFF
>TRBD2|-|TRBV12-5|TRBJ2-7
TGTGCTAGTGTTGCATCGGGGGGCTACGAGCAGTACTTC
CASVASGGYEQYF
>-|-|TRBV19|TRBJ1-1
TGTGCCAGTAGTATAGTTGCAGGCCATGAAGCTTTCTTT
CASSIVAGHEAFF
>-|-|TRBV2|TRBJ1-1
TGTGCCAGCAGAGACCAGGGGCCCACGGCTGAAGCTTTCTTT
CASRDQGPTAEAFF
>-|-|TRBV11-3|TRBJ2-5
TGTGCCAGCAGCCCCATGGCAGCCCAAGAGACCCAGTACTTC
CASSPMAAQETQYF
>-|-|TRBV6-5|TRBJ1-5
TGTGCCAGCAGAGCCCAAGGGGGAAGCAATCAGCCCCAGCATTTT
CASRAQGGSNQPQHF
>-|once|TRBV5-1|TRBJ1-3
TGCGCCAGCAGCTTGGATTCTGGGCGGGCTGGAAACACCATATATTTT
CASSLDSGRAGNTIYF
>-|-|TRBV14|TRBJ2-1
TGTGCCAGCAGCCTCCCTCCAGCCGAGCAGTTCTTC
CASSLPPAEQFF
>TRBD1|-|TRBV5-1|TRBJ1-4
TGCGCCAGCAGCAAGGGGGCGGATGAAAAACTGTTTTTT
CASSKGADEKLFF
>TRBD1|-|TRBV19|TRBJ2-1
TGTGCCAGTAGTATTGCCCAGGGGGCCTACAATGAGCAGTTCTTC
CASSIAQGAYNEQFF
>-|-|TRBV6-6|TRBJ1-2
TGTGCCAGCAGCGCCGACAGCGGGAACTATGGCTACACCTTC
CASSADSGNYGYTF
>TRBD2|-|TRBV4-2|TRBJ2-5
TGTGCCAGCAGCCAAGACCTAGCGGGGCGAGAGACCCAGTACTTC
CASSQDLAGRETQYF
>TRBD1|-|TRBV5-4|TRBJ1-4
TGTGCCAGCAGCTTACCACAGGGGGGGAATGAAAAACTGTTTTTT
CASSLPQGGNEKLFF
>TRBD1|-|TRBV19|TRBJ1-4
TGTGCCAGTATTGGGCAGGGGGCAGGGAAACTGTTTTTT
CASIGQGAGKLFF
>-|-|TRBV19|TRBJ1-6
TGTGCCAGTAGGAAAACAGGGAGCTCCTATAATTCACCCCTCCACTTT
CASRKTGSSYNSPLHF
>-|-|TRBV6-6|TRBJ1-1
TGTGGAGTTTCAGGAATGAACACTGAAGCTTTCTTT
CGVSGMNTEAFF